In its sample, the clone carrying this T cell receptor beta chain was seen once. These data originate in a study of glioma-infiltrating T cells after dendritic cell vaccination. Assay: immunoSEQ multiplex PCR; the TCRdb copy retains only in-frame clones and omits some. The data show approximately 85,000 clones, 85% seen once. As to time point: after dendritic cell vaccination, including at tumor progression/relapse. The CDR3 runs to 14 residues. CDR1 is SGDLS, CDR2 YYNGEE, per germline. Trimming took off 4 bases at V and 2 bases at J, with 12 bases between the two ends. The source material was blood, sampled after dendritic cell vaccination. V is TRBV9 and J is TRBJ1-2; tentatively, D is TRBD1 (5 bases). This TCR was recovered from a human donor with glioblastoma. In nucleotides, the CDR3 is TGTGCCAGCAGCCTCTCAGACAGAAACTATGGCTACACCTTC. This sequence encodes CASSLSDRNYGYTF.